The clone carrying this TCR beta chain was detected once. The data originate from a study of blood T cell repertoires in COVID-19. Looked up from germline, CDR1 is SGHAT and CDR2 is FQNNGV. V was cut by 5 bases and J by 5 bases, with 15 bases left in between. CDR3 length: 15 residues. Clones were sequenced by immunoSEQ multiplex PCR, and TCRdb holds only the in-frame ones, with some missing. The sample lists about 94,000 clones, roughly 84% occurring once. Sequenced input: peripheral blood. The gene calls are TRBV11-2 and TRBJ2-2, with D maybe TRBD2 (5 bases). This clonotype was obtained from a man between 60 and 75 years old with acute or convalescent COVID-19. DNA of the CDR3: TGTGCCAGCAGCCCCCGGGCAGGAGGAACCGGGGAGCTGTTTTTT. Its translation: CASSPRAGGTGELFF.